This TCR beta chain was profiled in a study of brain T cells in children with intractable seizures. Germline values: CDR1 MNHEY, CDR2 SMNVEV (reference sequence). The CDR3 spans 9 residues. V was cut by 6 bases and J by 5 bases, with 1 base left in between. Profiled with immunoSEQ multiplex PCR; TCRdb holds only in-frame clones, not every one. The sample holds about 64,000 clones, about 96% seen once. The clonotype was recovered from a boy under three years old with focal cortical dysplasia and intractable seizures. This rearrangement joins TRBV27 to TRBJ2-5, with D unresolved. Sequences were derived from peripheral blood, sampled at surgery. CDR3 sequence reads: CASRETQYF. The CDR3, as DNA: TGTGCCAGCAGGGAGACCCAGTACTTC.